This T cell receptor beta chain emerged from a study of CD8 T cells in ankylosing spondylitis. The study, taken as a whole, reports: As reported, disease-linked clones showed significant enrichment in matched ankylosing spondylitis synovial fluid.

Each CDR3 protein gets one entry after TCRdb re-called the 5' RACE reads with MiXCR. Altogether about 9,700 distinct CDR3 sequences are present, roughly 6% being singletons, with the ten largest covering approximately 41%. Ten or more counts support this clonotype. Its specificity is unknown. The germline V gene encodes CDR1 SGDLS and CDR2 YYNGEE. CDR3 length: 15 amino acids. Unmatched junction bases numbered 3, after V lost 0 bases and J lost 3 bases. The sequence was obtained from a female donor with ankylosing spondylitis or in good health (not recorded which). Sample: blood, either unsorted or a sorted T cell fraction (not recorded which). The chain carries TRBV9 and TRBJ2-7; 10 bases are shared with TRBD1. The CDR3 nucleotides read TGTGCCAGCAGCGTAGGGGGGACAGGGGTCTACGAGCAGTACTTC. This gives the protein CASSVGGTGVYEQYF. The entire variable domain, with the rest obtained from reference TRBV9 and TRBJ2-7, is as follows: DSGVTQTPKHLITATGQRVTLRCSPRSGDLSVYWYQQSLDQGLQFLIQYYNGEERAKGNILERFSAQQFPDLHSELNLSSLELGDSALYFCASSVGGTGVYEQYFGPGTRLTVT.